A single T cell receptor (beta chain) is shown here with its context. The CDR3 runs to 16 residues. The J segment lost 7 bases and the V segment lost 0 bases, leaving 5 bases of the junction unmatched. CDR1 and CDR2 from the germline V gene are SGHNT and YYREEE (reference sequence). This record belongs to a study of blood T cell repertoires in COVID-19. Here immunoSEQ multiplex PCR was the method, and the copy in TCRdb shows in-frame clones only, minus some. The sample holds some 93,000 clones; approximately 89% are singletons and the top ten take around 10%. The sequence was collected from a man aged 45 to 65 with acute or convalescent COVID-19. Sequenced sample: peripheral blood. The chain links TRBV5-4 to TRBJ2-1; 12 nucleotides align to TRBD2. The CDR3 is CASSLGGLAGGNEQFF. For the CDR3, the DNA is TGTGCCAGCAGCTTGGGAGGGCTAGCGGGAGGGAATGAGCAGTTCTTC.